The clone carrying this T cell receptor beta chain has a count of ten or more. Its specificity is unknown. The data were obtained in a study of identical twins. Study results and caveats: Potential partial confounding of zero-insertion analyses by invariant MAIT and iNKT cells was noted.

TCRdb re-called the 5' RACE reads through MiXCR, storing one row per CDR3 protein. The sample shows more than 650,000 distinct CDR3 sequences, around 6% of them seen only once. V was shortened by 6 bases and J by 0 bases, with 8 bases between the two germline ends. CDR3 length equals 13 residues. The TCR sequence derives from a man younger than 30 in good health. Sequenced material: naive T cells sorted from blood. The chain carries TRBV12-3 or TRBV12-4 and TRBJ1-1; D uncertain. The CDR3 nucleotides read TGTGCCAGCAGACCCACTTTGAACACTGAAGCTTTCTTT. Amino acids: CASRPTLNTEAFF.